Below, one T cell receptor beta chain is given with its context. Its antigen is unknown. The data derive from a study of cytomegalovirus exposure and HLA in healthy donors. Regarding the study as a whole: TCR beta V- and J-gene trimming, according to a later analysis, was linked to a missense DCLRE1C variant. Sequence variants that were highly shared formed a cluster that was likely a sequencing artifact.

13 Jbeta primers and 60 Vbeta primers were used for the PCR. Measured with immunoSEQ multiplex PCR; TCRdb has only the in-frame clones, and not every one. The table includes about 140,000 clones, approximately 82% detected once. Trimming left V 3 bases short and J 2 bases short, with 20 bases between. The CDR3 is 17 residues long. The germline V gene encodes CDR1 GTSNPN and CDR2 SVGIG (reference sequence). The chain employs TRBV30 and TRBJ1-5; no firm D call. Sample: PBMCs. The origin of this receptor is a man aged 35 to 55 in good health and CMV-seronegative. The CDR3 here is CAWSRGSWVGGNQPQHF. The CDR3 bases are TGTGCCTGGAGCCGGGGATCGTGGGTCGGGGGCAATCAGCCCCAGCATTTT.